This T cell receptor (beta chain) stems from a study of metastatic and nonmetastatic thyroid tumors. Across the whole study: Repertoire data that came from the blood and tumor or nodule tissue of malignant and benign thyroid patients were compared.

Thyroid surgery had not been preceded by any treatment in any patient. Authors' methods: Clinicopathological groups differed in CDR3, with these differences serving to build a distant-metastasis classifier for papillary thyroid cancer. TCRdb re-analyzed the PCR reads through MiXCR. The V and J calls and clone size come from TCRdb's table, not from the authors' own analysis. The sample includes 30,000 to 35,000 clones, almost 30% of them seen just once. Germline CDR1 and CDR2: LGHDT and YNNKEL (reference sequence). V was pared by 3 bases and J by 0 bases, with 9 bases of the junction left unmatched. The CDR3 spans 17 residues.

The V gene is TRBV3-1, the J gene TRBJ2-3; 7 nucleotides match TRBD2. This receptor was obtained from a female donor with papillary thyroid cancer or a benign thyroid nodule (not recorded which). Some clones in this sample may be carry-over from other donors' samples. The sequencing sample was made of blood. The CDR3 reads CASSHTSARDSTDTQYF. The CDR3 region has the DNA TGTGCCAGCAGCCACACTAGCGCACGAGATAGCACAGATACGCAGTATTTT.